Following are 29 T cell receptor beta chains from one sample sequenced in a study of blood T cell repertoires in COVID-19. The protocol was immunoSEQ multiplex PCR, while the TCRdb copy is restricted to in-frame clones and leaves out a portion. The sample records under 300,000 clones, 65% to 90% being singletons. What was sequenced was peripheral blood. These receptors were collected from a human donor in a cohort sampled during active COVID-19.

This clone was found once. The chain combines TRBV11-2 with TRBJ1-2; TRBD1 matches 7 bases. This CDR3 is built from 14 residues. Germline V gene lookup returns CDR1 SGHAT and CDR2 FQNNGV. V was clipped by 1 base and J by 8 bases; unmatched bases: 7. CDR3 sequence (DNA): TGTGCCAGCAGCTTAGCGGTAACAGGGGTCGGCTACACCTTC. Its protein is CASSLAVTGVGYTF. Together with reference TRBV11-2 and TRBJ1-2, the CDR3 gives the full variable domain: EAGVAQSPRYKIIEKRQSVAFWCNPISGHATLYWYQQILGQGPKLLIQFQNNGVVDDSQLPKDRFSAERLKGVDSTLKIQPAKLEDSAVYLCASSLAVTGVGYTFGSGTRLTVV.

Remarks on this clone: At the DNA level, this CDR3 is encoded by other sequences in the same sample as well. The rearrangement links TRBV5-6 to TRBJ2-7; weak D call: TRBD1 (6 bases). The CDR3 has 13 residues. The germline CDR1 and CDR2 sequences are SGHDT and YYEEEE. Between the trimmed V and J ends, which lost 1 base and 1 base, there was a span of 6 bases. This CDR3 reads CASSLTGSYEQYF. The CDR3 nucleotides are TGTGCCAGCAGCTTGACAGGGTCCTACGAGCAGTACTTC.

The chain uses TRBV18 and TRBJ1-5; a weak D match, TRBD1 (5 bases). From germline, CDR1 is KGHSH and CDR2 LQKENI. The CDR3 has 16 residues. Deletions cut 3 bases from V and 2 bases from J, with 14 bases between. CDR3 sequence reads: CASSPLSGDGNQPQHF. CDR3 nucleotide sequence: TGTGCCAGCTCACCCCTCTCGGGGGATGGCAATCAGCCCCAGCATTTT. Full variable domain (outside the CDR3, taken from reference TRBV18 and TRBJ1-5): NAGVMQNPRHLVRRRGQEARLRCSPMKGHSHVYWYRQLPEEGLKFMVYLQKENIIDESGMPKERFSAEFPKEGPSILRIQQVVRGDSAAYFCASSPLSGDGNQPQHFGDGTRLSIL.

The J gene is TRBJ1-2, the V gene TRBV5-4; D might be TRBD1 (6 bases). V gave up 2 bases and J gave up 12 bases, with 17 bases separating them. Germline V CDR1 and CDR2: SGHNT, YYREEE (reference sequence). The CDR3 totals 13 residues. CDR3 residues: CASSFPYRAADTF. In DNA form, the CDR3 reads TGTGCCAGCAGCTTCCCCTACAGGGCAGCGGACACCTTC.

This sequence joins TRBV27 and TRBJ1-1; 8 nucleotides align to TRBD1. With 6 bases clipped from V and 1 base from J, the junction kept 4 bases outside the gene matches. The CDR3 contains 14 residues. Germline-derived CDR1 and CDR2 are MNHEY and SMNVEV (reference sequence). DNA of the CDR3: TGTGCCAGCAGCTGGACAGGGCGGAACACTGAAGCTTTCTTT. Protein: CASSWTGRNTEAFF.

This clone was recorded once. V usage is TRBV30 and J usage is TRBJ1-3, with D unresolved. Germline lookup yields CDR1 GTSNPN and CDR2 SVGIG (reference sequence). CDR3 size: 15 residues. V was trimmed by 0 bases and J by 3 bases, leaving 12 bases between them. This chain's CDR3 is CAWSVIRQVGNTIYF. The CDR3 DNA follows: TGTGCCTGGAGTGTTATTCGACAAGTTGGAAACACCATATATTTT.

This clone appeared a single time. The CDR3 DNA reads TGTGCCTGGAGTGTAGGGACTAGCGGGAGAACCTACGAGCAGTACTTC. Amino acid sequence: CAWSVGTSGRTYEQYF. The rearrangement uses TRBV30 and TRBJ2-7; 14 positions match TRBD2. Germline V CDR1 and CDR2: GTSNPN, SVGIG (reference sequence). There are 16 residues in the CDR3. The J segment lost 2 bases and the V segment lost 0 bases, leaving 3 bases of the junction unmatched.

This chain connects TRBV19 to TRBJ2-2; no firm D call. CDR3 length equals 14 residues. V shed 9 bases and J shed 9 bases, with 20 bases lying between them. The germline CDR1 and CDR2 sequences are LNHDA and SQIVND (reference sequence). CDR3 bases: TGTGCCAGACCCCTCTCTCCTCAGACATGGGAGCTGTTTTTT. Amino acid sequence: CARPLSPQTWELFF.

This chain links TRBV3-1 (or the pseudogene TRBV3-2) with TRBJ1-4; D not certain. CDR3 size: 13 residues. The V gene lost 4 bases and the J gene lost 8 bases, with 11 bases spanning the gap. Germline V lookup: CDR1 LGHDT, CDR2 YNNKEL (reference sequence). CDR3 sequence reads: CASSREEREKLFF. The DNA of the CDR3 is TGTGCCAGCAGCCGAGAAGAGAGGGAAAAACTGTTTTTT.

The chain links TRBV19 to TRBJ1-2, with 10 bases matching TRBD1. The CDR3 loop spans 14 amino acids. Trimming cost V 5 bases and J 7 bases; bases outside gene matches: 7. Germline CDR1 and CDR2: LNHDA and SQIVND (reference sequence). CDR3 protein: CASSLNRDRGGYTF. The CDR3 nucleotides read TGTGCCAGTAGTCTGAACCGGGACAGGGGTGGCTACACCTTC.

This clone was seen a single time. The V call is TRBV5-1, the J call TRBJ2-3, with TRBD1 matching over 8 bases. CDR1 is SGHRS, CDR2 YFSETQ, per germline. Trimming removed 4 bases from V and 1 base from J; junction bases left unmatched: 5. This CDR3 comprises 15 residues. The CDR3, as DNA: TGCGCCAGCAGCACCGCGGGACAGGGCACAGATACGCAGTATTTT. Translated, it gives CASSTAGQGTDTQYF.

V usage is TRBV5-8 and J usage is TRBJ2-7; 7 positions agree with TRBD1. Germline V gene lookup returns CDR1 SGHTS and CDR2 YDEGEE. V shed 0 bases, J shed 6 bases, and the junction held 9 bases outside the gene matches. The CDR3 covers 15 residues. CDR3 sequence (DNA): TGTGCCAGCAGCTTGGGACAGGGTAATCTTCCCGAGCAGTACTTC. It translates to CASSLGQGNLPEQYF. The full variable domain, in which reference TRBV5-8 and TRBJ2-7 provide the parts outside the CDR3, is EAGVTQSPTHLIKTRGQQATLRCSPISGHTSVYWYQQALGLGLQFLLWYDEGEERNRGNFPPRFSGRQFPNYSSELNVNALELEDSALYLCASSLGQGNLPEQYFGPGTRLTVT.

The genes are TRBV3-1 (or the pseudogene TRBV3-2) and TRBJ1-5, with D unresolved. V lost 0 bases to trimming and J lost 0 bases, with 9 bases between them. The CDR3 runs to 16 residues. Germline V gene data show CDR1 as LGHDT and CDR2 as YNNKEL (reference sequence). The CDR3 DNA sequence: TGTGCCAGCAGCCAAGAAGGCGGGCATAGCAATCAGCCCCAGCATTTT. Its translation: CASSQEGGHSNQPQHF.

The genes are TRBV6-5 and TRBJ2-3; tentatively, D is TRBD1 (6 bases). Looked up from germline, CDR1 is MNHEY and CDR2 is SVGAGI. This CDR3 has 14 residues. V lost 7 bases to trimming and J lost 2 bases, with 13 bases between them. The CDR3 nucleotides read TGTGCCAGCACGACAGGCTATTCCACAGATACGCAGTATTTT. Protein sequence: CASTTGYSTDTQYF.

The rearrangement joins TRBV28 to TRBJ1-1; D unclear. Trimming took off 7 bases at V and 3 bases at J, with 6 bases between the two ends. CDR3 length: 11 amino acids. Per germline, CDR1 MDHEN and CDR2 SYDVKM. The CDR3 sequence is CASTLHTEAFF. CDR3 bases: TGTGCCAGCACCCTACACACTGAAGCTTTCTTT.

J is TRBJ2-7 and V is TRBV4-2, with D possibly being TRBD2 (6 bases). The CDR3 length is 15 residues. V was pared by 0 bases and J by 1 base, with 10 bases between. Germline loops: CDR1 LGHNA, CDR2 YNFKEQ. This CDR3 reads CASSQDGRGSYEQYF. The CDR3 region has the DNA TGTGCCAGCAGCCAAGATGGGCGGGGATCCTACGAGCAGTACTTC.

The rearrangement uses TRBV5-1 and TRBJ2-2; D is ambiguous. CDR1 is SGHRS, CDR2 YFSETQ, per germline. V lost 0 bases and J lost 6, with 6 bases in between. The CDR3 contains 13 residues. The DNA for the CDR3 is TGCGCCAGCAGCTTGGTAGTATCCGGGGAGCTGTTTTTT. Translating it yields CASSLVVSGELFF. Complete variable domain (other parts from reference TRBV5-1 and TRBJ2-2): KAGVTQTPRYLIKTRGQQVTLSCSPISGHRSVSWYQQTPGQGLQFLFEYFSETQRNKGNFPGRFSGRQFSNSRSEMNVSTLELGDSALYLCASSLVVSGELFFGEGSRLTVL.

The chain uses TRBV10-3 and TRBJ2-7; TRBD1 matches at 8 bases. There are 15 residues in the CDR3. Per germline, CDR1 ENHRY and CDR2 SYGVKD. V was pared by 3 bases and J by 0 bases, with 4 bases of the junction left unmatched. CDR3 sequence (DNA): TGTGCCATCAGTGATTTGGGACAGGACTCCTACGAGCAGTACTTC. It specifies CAISDLGQDSYEQYF.

The chain employs TRBV18 and TRBJ1-5; 7 bases line up with TRBD1. The CDR3 has 15 residues. Germline CDR1 and CDR2: KGHSH and LQKENI. The junction had 5 bases not matched to a gene; V was cut back by 5 bases and J by 1 base. For the CDR3, the DNA is TGTGCCAGCTCAGAAGGGGGCCAGAGCAATCAGCCCCAGCATTTT. It specifies CASSEGGQSNQPQHF.

This clone was picked up a small number of times. V and J are TRBV7-2 and TRBJ2-7, with a tentative D call TRBD1 (5 bases). Trimming removed 1 base from V and 2 bases from J, with 12 bases in between. CDR1 and CDR2 from the germline V gene are SGHTA and FQGNSA. CDR3 length equals 15 residues. This CDR3 reads CASSLDRPPTYEQYF. DNA of the CDR3: TGTGCCAGCAGCTTAGACAGGCCGCCTACCTACGAGCAGTACTTC.

The rearrangement joins TRBV6-1 to TRBJ1-2; TRBD1 agrees at 9 bases. With V trimmed by 2 bases and J by 5 bases, 9 bases remained unmatched. This CDR3 has 16 residues. CDR1 and CDR2 from the germline V gene are MNHNS and SASEGT. The CDR3 nucleotides read TGTGCCAGCAGTGAACAGGGACAGGGTGGGCAATATGGCTACACCTTC. Residues: CASSEQGQGGQYGYTF.

The V call is TRBV28, the J call TRBJ2-1; 8 bases are a match to TRBD2. The junction had 11 bases not matched to a gene; V was cut back by 6 bases and J by 4 bases. The CDR3 spans 16 residues. Germline V gives CDR1 MDHEN, CDR2 SYDVKM. CDR3 nucleotides: TGTGCCAGCAGCCGGCGATCGAGCGGGGGATACAATGAGCAGTTCTTC. It specifies CASSRRSSGGYNEQFF. The variable domain in full, with the rest retrieved from reference TRBV28 and TRBJ2-1, is DVKVTQSSRYLVKRTGEKVFLECVQDMDHENMFWYRQDPGLGLRLIYFSYDVKMKEKGDIPEGYSVSREKKERFSLILESASTNQTSMYLCASSRRSSGGYNEQFFGPGTRLTVL.

The chain combines TRBV7-2 with TRBJ1-1; no firm D call. V lost 1 base to trimming and J lost 0 bases, with 3 bases between them. CDR3 size: 13 residues. Germline V gives CDR1 SGHTA, CDR2 FQGNSA. The CDR3 DNA is TGTGCCAGCAGCTTAGTTATGAACACTGAAGCTTTCTTT. It specifies CASSLVMNTEAFF.

CDR3 nucleotide sequence: TGTGCCAGCACCCAGGGTGGTGTGGGCACAGATACGCAGTATTTT. Its protein is CASTQGGVGTDTQYF. The chain links TRBV6-5 to TRBJ2-3, with D possibly matching TRBD1 (5 bases). The CDR3 is 15 residues long. V lost 7 bases and J lost 1, with 15 bases in between. Germline V gene lookup returns CDR1 MNHEY and CDR2 SVGAGI.

The chain has TRBV15 and TRBJ2-3; 9 bases are a match to TRBD1. There are 16 residues in the CDR3. The J segment lost 3 bases and the V segment lost 1 base, leaving 5 bases of the junction unmatched. Germline loops: CDR1 LNHNV, CDR2 YYDKDF (reference sequence). The CDR3 DNA reads as TGTGCCACCAGCAGAGCCGGGACAGGGAGGACAGATACGCAGTATTTT. This encodes CATSRAGTGRTDTQYF.

The chain recombines TRBV7-2 with TRBJ2-5, with D possibly being TRBD2 (5 bases). Trimming pared 1 base from V and 4 bases from J, leaving 16 bases between. Germline V gives CDR1 SGHTA, CDR2 FQGNSA. The CDR3 totals 16 residues. CDR3 sequence reads: CASSLGVGGLGETQYF. The CDR3 DNA reads as TGTGCCAGCAGCTTAGGAGTTGGCGGGTTGGGAGAGACCCAGTACTTC.

Remarks on this clone: The same CDR3 is also encoded by other DNA sequences in this sample. The chain links TRBV5-1 to TRBJ2-7; 13 positions agree with TRBD2. The CDR3 extends over 15 amino acids. J lost 4 bases, V lost 5 bases, and 6 bases had no gene match. CDR1 SGHRS and CDR2 YFSETQ come from the germline V gene. The CDR3 nucleotides are TGCGCCAGCAGTTTAGGGACTAGCGGGACATACGAGCAGTACTTC. Its translation is CASSLGTSGTYEQYF.

V is TRBV14 and J is TRBJ2-3, with 9 bases fitting TRBD2. The germline CDR1 and CDR2 sequences are SGHDN and FVKESK. This CDR3 comprises 17 residues. V gave up 0 bases and J gave up 2 bases; unmatched junction bases: 6. The CDR3 reads CASSQEWLAGSTDTQYF. The CDR3 coding sequence is TGTGCCAGCAGCCAAGAGTGGCTAGCGGGATCCACAGATACGCAGTATTTT.

The rearrangement links TRBV5-5 to TRBJ2-3, with D possibly matching TRBD2 (5 bases). CDR1 and CDR2 (germline): SGHKS, YYEKEE (reference sequence). Trimming took off 3 bases at V and 3 bases at J, with 11 bases between the two ends. The CDR3 is 14 amino acids. The CDR3: CASSSNRGTDTQYF. The CDR3 DNA is TGTGCCAGCAGCTCGAATCGGGGAACAGATACGCAGTATTTT.